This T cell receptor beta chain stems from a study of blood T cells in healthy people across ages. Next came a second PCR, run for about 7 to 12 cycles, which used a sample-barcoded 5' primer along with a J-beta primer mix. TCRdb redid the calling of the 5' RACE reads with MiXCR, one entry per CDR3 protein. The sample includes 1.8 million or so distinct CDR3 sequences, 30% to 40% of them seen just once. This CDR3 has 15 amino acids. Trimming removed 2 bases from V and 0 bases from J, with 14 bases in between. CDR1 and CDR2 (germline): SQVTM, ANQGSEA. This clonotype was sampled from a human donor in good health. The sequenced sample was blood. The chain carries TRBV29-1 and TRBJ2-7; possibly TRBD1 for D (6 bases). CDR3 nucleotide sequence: TGCAGCGTTGAATTCAGGGCAGGGGTCTCCTACGAGCAGTACTTC. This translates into CSVEFRAGVSYEQYF.